What follows is one T cell receptor beta chain and its context. Its antigen is undetermined. The source of the sample is a study of graft-versus-host responses after intestinal transplantation. In the study overall: Transplants were multivisceral, liver-intestinal, or isolated intestinal. Study results and caveats: Detected in recipient marrow were GvH clones, some of which were first observed in ileum or blood.

The V and J ends lost 0 bases and 4 bases respectively, with 4 bases between them. Germline V gene data show CDR1 as SGDLS and CDR2 as YYNGEE. The CDR3 totals 12 residues. Sequencing used immunoSEQ multiplex PCR; TCRdb keeps in-frame clones, though not all of them. The sample records under 30,000 clones, 75% to 90% being singletons. The chain couples TRBV9 to TRBJ2-5; no reliable D call. This receptor was identified in a human patient who received an intestinal transplant, so some T cells may come from the graft donor. The input for sequencing was PBMCs, taken nearly 470 days after intestinal transplant. This CDR3 is CASSVVGETQYF. DNA for the CDR3: TGTGCCAGCAGCGTAGTAGGAGAGACCCAGTACTTC.